One and the same sample provided the 5 T cell receptor beta chains below, sequenced in a study of human T cells and chemical hapten exposure. Time point given: pre-sensitization, week 0. The treatment here: therapeutic diphenylcyclopropenone sensitization with weekly scalp DPC. TCRdb redid the calling of the RACE reads with MiXCR, one entry per CDR3 protein. The profile shows around 100,000 distinct CDR3 sequences, more than 10% of them singletons. Sample: whole blood, taken in connection with sensitization to the hapten diphenylcyclopropenone (DPC). The receptors shown here come from a woman aged 55-69 years with alopecia areata. Some clones in this sample may be carry-over from other donors' samples.

DNA of the CDR3: TGTGCCAGCAGTCCTTCGGTGGTTCTGCGTGGCTACACCTTC. Its protein is CASSPSVVLRGYTF. The chain uses TRBV12-3 or TRBV12-4 and TRBJ1-2, with D unresolved. The V gene lost 5 bases and the J gene lost 7 bases, with 17 bases spanning the gap. The CDR3 is 14 amino acids.

This clonotype has a handful of counts. This rearrangement joins TRBV18 to TRBJ2-7, with a possible D match to TRBD1 (6 bases). CDR1 is KGHSH, CDR2 LQKENI, per germline. The CDR3 has 14 residues. The V end was cut by 4 bases, the J end by 3 bases, with 13 bases between. CDR3 DNA sequence: TGTGCCAGCTCACAAATTGGACAGATCTACGAGCAGTACTTC. Translated: CASSQIGQIYEQYF. The full variable domain, in which reference TRBV18 and TRBJ2-7 provide the parts outside the CDR3, is NAGVMQNPRHLVRRRGQEARLRCSPMKGHSHVYWYRQLPEEGLKFMVYLQKENIIDESGMPKERFSAEFPKEGPSILRIQQVVRGDSAAYFCASSQIGQIYEQYFGPGTRLTVT.

This clonotype was counted ten times or more. The J gene is TRBJ2-6, the V gene TRBV18, with D perhaps being TRBD1 or TRBD2 (5 bases each). Trimming took 3 bases from V and 0 from J, leaving 6 bases between them. The V gene's germline CDR1 is KGHSH and CDR2 LQKENI. This CDR3 contains 15 residues. Written as DNA, the CDR3 is TGTGCCAGCTCACCCGGGACCTCTGGGGCCAACGTCCTGACTTTC. It encodes CASSPGTSGANVLTF.

This chain links TRBV7-3 with TRBJ2-2, with D tentatively TRBD1 (6 bases). This CDR3 has 16 amino acids. V lost 2 bases to trimming and J lost 5 bases, with 15 bases between them. The germline gives CDR1 SGHTA, CDR2 FQGTGA. The CDR3 bases are TGTGCCAGCAGCTTAGGGGGCTCTAGCCGAACCGGGGAGCTGTTTTTT. Translated, it gives CASSLGGSSRTGELFF.

The chain is built from TRBV18 and TRBJ2-1; D is undetermined. Germline V gene lookup returns CDR1 KGHSH and CDR2 LQKENI. The CDR3 has 15 residues. With 3 bases removed from V and 8 bases from J, the gap between germline ends came to 17 bases. CDR3 coding DNA: TGTGCCAGCTCACCCCGACCTCGACCGGGCGATGAGCAGTTCTTC. Translated: CASSPRPRPGDEQFF.